This T cell receptor (beta chain) stems from a study of spatial heterogeneity in lung cancer. Study background: The follow-up PBMC samples were sequenced whenever they were available. The median time to follow-up was around two years after resection.

Time point defined: blood at routine non-recurrence follow-up after resection. Sequencing was performed on whole RNA extracted from tumor and nontumor lung tissue, or from frozen PBMC, and the material was left unsorted. A distinct unique molecular identifier was carried by each TCR cDNA molecule. A single record per CDR3 protein comes from TCRdb applying MiXCR to the 5' RACE reads. The sample has 35,000 to 45,000 distinct CDR3 sequences; approximately 8% are singletons. The V segment lost 7 bases and the J segment 4 bases; nucleotides outside the gene matches: 8. This CDR3 is built from 17 residues. Per germline, CDR1 SQVTM and CDR2 ANQGSEA. This clonotype has a count of ten or more. Its specificity is not known. Study conclusions and caveats: Resection blood, more than follow-up blood, showed ubiquitous expanded tumor TCRs.

The sequenced sample was PBMCs, obtained at follow-up. This chain uses TRBV29-1 with TRBJ2-6, with 15 nucleotides matching TRBD2. The receptor comes from a male donor with early-stage non-small cell lung cancer. CDR3 loop: CSARTSGGAEGANVLTF. For the CDR3, the DNA is TGCAGCGCAAGGACTAGCGGGGGGGCCGAAGGGGCCAACGTCCTGACTTTC. Full variable domain (outside the CDR3, taken from reference TRBV29-1 and TRBJ2-6): SAVISQKPSRDICQRGTSLTIQCQVDSQVTMMFWYRQQPGQSLTLIATANQGSEATYESGFVIDKFPISRPNLTFSTLTVSNMSPEDSSIYLCSARTSGGAEGANVLTFGAGSRLTVL.